This T cell receptor beta chain was sequenced in a study of OX40 agonist ivuxolimab in advanced cancers. Only in-frame clones appear in the TCRdb table, and some are missing; sequencing was by immunoSEQ multiplex PCR. Among about 57,000 clones listed, more than 80% were seen once. Germline V gene data show CDR1 as MNHEY and CDR2 as SVGAGI. CDR3 length: 14 amino acids. V lost 6 bases, J lost 2 bases, and 11 bases lay in between. The sequenced sample was CD4+ or CD8+ T cells sorted from blood, obtained in a trial of the OX40 agonist ivuxolimab. The chain carries TRBV6-5 and TRBJ1-5; weak D call: TRBD1 (5 bases). This receptor was obtained from an adult with an advanced solid tumor such as melanoma, head and neck, liver or kidney cancer. CDR3 nucleotide sequence: TGTGCCAGCAGGAGGACGGGACGCAATCAGCCCCAGCATTTT. It is translated as CASRRTGRNQPQHF.